The subject of this entry is one T cell receptor (beta chain). Seattle researchers signed up patients amid active infection and tracked them longitudinally. The data were obtained in a study of blood T cell repertoires in COVID-19. Study at large: Some COVID-19 samples were acute and others convalescent; all came from the United States, Italy and Spain.

Here immunoSEQ multiplex PCR was the method, and the copy in TCRdb shows in-frame clones only, minus some. The table has 250,000 to 350,000 clones, 90% seen once; the top ten hold about 6.8%. Source material: peripheral blood. The TCR comes from a woman aged 25 to 45 with COVID-19, enrolled during active disease.

CDR3 DNA sequence: TGTGCCAGCAGTTACTCAGGCGGGAGGGGGAATGAGCAGTTCTTC. The encoded protein is CASSYSGGRGNEQFF. The V and J genes are TRBV6-5 and TRBJ2-1; the match to TRBD2 covers 9 bases. The CDR3 has 15 amino acids. V gave up 0 bases and J gave up 7 bases; unmatched junction bases: 4. Germline CDR1 reads MNHEY; CDR2 reads SVGAGI.